The 8 T cell receptor beta chains below were found in one sample sequenced in a study of HIV-infected patients and healthy controls. Alpha and beta constant-region primers primed reverse transcription of around 500 ng RNA. Using multiplexing indices, alpha and beta chain libraries were generated apart by chain-specific third strand synthesis. In TCRdb, the 5' RACE reads were re-called with MiXCR into one record per CDR3 protein. The sample contains fewer than 5,500 distinct CDR3 sequences, roughly 9% of which appear only once. Follow-up blood was drawn about 14 weeks, roughly three months, after antiretroviral therapy began. All unsorted peripheral T cells were captured because whole blood was used without fractionation. The specimen comprised blood, sampled during antiretroviral therapy. These receptors all stem from an adult with HIV infection.

This clonotype occurred a few times. J is TRBJ2-5 and V is TRBV18; D not certain. The CDR3 runs 13 residues. The ends were cut back, 2 bases at V and 2 bases at J, with 6 bases in the middle. Germline values: CDR1 KGHSH, CDR2 LQKENI. Here the CDR3 reads CASSPNAQETQYF. CDR3 DNA sequence: TGTGCCAGCTCACCAAACGCACAAGAGACCCAGTACTTC.

This clonotype was counted once. The V gene is TRBV12-3 or TRBV12-4, the J gene TRBJ1-3, with D possibly being TRBD1 (5 bases). The CDR3 is made up of 13 amino acids. Trimming cost V 7 bases and J 3 bases, with 10 bases left between them. CDR3 coding DNA: TGTGCCAGCACAGGGAGATATGGAAACACCATATATTTT. This codes for CASTGRYGNTIYF.

The table lists this clonotype with a few counts. The V call is TRBV11-1, the J call TRBJ2-2; 8 bases match TRBD2. With 5 bases clipped from V and 1 base from J, the junction kept 12 bases outside the gene matches. Germline CDR1 and CDR2: SGHAT and FQDESV (reference sequence). CDR3 size: 18 residues. The chain's CDR3 is CASSRNPTSAVNTGELFF. The CDR3 DNA is TGTGCCAGCAGCCGTAACCCGACTAGCGCGGTGAACACCGGGGAGCTGTTTTTT.

This clonotype was detected many times. This chain connects TRBV10-2 to TRBJ1-6; D is uncertain. With 4 bases removed from V and 8 bases from J, the gap between germline ends came to 12 bases. Germline V gene data show CDR1 as WSHSY and CDR2 as SAAADI. This CDR3 region has 14 residues. The CDR3 DNA follows: TGCGCCAGCAGTGTGACTCCGCAGGATTCACCCCTCCACTTT. As protein: CASSVTPQDSPLHF.

This clonotype has at least ten counts. As DNA, the CDR3 is TGTGCCAGCAGCATGGAGGGGGGGGACACAGATACGCAGTATTTT. It translates to CASSMEGGDTDTQYF. The chain has TRBV6-4 and TRBJ2-3, with a tentative D call TRBD2 (7 bases). V was shortened by 6 bases and J by 2 bases, with 15 bases between the two germline ends. Germline V gene sequence: CDR1 MRHNA, CDR2 SNTAGT. There are 15 residues in the CDR3.

By its share, this clonotype is medium-sized (0.01 to 0.1%). V usage is TRBV7-2 and J usage is TRBJ2-5; tentatively, D is TRBD1 or TRBD2 (5 bases each). V lost 3 bases and J 9 bases, leaving 20 bases between the germline ends. Germline CDR1 and CDR2: SGHTA and FQGNSA. The CDR3 is 15 residues long. The DNA of the CDR3 is TGTGCCAGCAGCTTCCGGGACCTCCCGGAAGGGGCCCAGTACTTC. Translated, it gives CASSFRDLPEGAQYF.

This clonotype was observed at least ten times. The junction and the germline gene differ at one end; a read error may be behind it. The rearrangement links TRBV7-7 to TRBJ2-2; D is unclear. Germline V gene lookup returns CDR1 SSHAT and CDR2 FNYEAQ (reference sequence). The CDR3 is 14 amino acids. CDR3: CASSLVGNTGELFF. The CDR3 DNA sequence: TGTGCTAGCAGCTTAGTCGGGAACACCGGGGAGCTGTTTTTT.

This clonotype is deemed medium-sized. The chain recombines TRBV5-1 with TRBJ1-1; a weak D match, TRBD1 (5 bases). Germline V gene lookup returns CDR1 SGHRS and CDR2 YFSETQ. The CDR3 consists of 18 residues. Trimming stripped 0 bases from V and 1 base from J, with 19 bases between. The CDR3 protein is CASSLAIHSQAPNTEAFF. The DNA for the CDR3 is TGCGCCAGCAGCTTGGCCATCCATTCACAGGCGCCGAACACTGAAGCTTTCTTT. The full variable domain, its missing parts supplied by reference TRBV5-1 and TRBJ1-1, is KAGVTQTPRYLIKTRGQQVTLSCSPISGHRSVSWYQQTPGQGLQFLFEYFSETQRNKGNFPGRFSGRQFSNSRSEMNVSTLELGDSALYLCASSLAIHSQAPNTEAFFGQGTRLTVV.